This is a list of T cell receptor beta chains from one sample in a study of blood T cell repertoires in COVID-19. TCRdb's copy holds only in-frame clones and misses some; the assay was immunoSEQ multiplex PCR. The sample lists about 100,000 clones; 80% to 90% were seen once. Sequencing input: peripheral blood. The receptors originated from a human donor with COVID-19, enrolled during active disease. The donor label of this sample is uncertain. Each CDR3 is given with its conserved first and last residue. Where a row states a size, it is once, few, many or the class of an expanded clone; other rows omit it.

>TRBV24-1|NA
CATSDLKQGAQREGNEQFF
>TRBV5-6|NA
CASSHPTGAGNTIYF
>TRBV12-3/TRBV12-4|NA
CASNGGGGAQHF
>TRBV11-3|NA
CASSPRDRGGSEQYF
>TRBV19|NA
CASSIDRRNTEAFF
>TRBV19|NA
CASSIGGRVLEKLFF
>TRBV5-1|NA
CASSYGGTGELFF
>TRBV24-1|NA
CATSDPPQVVGNTIYF
>TRBV10-1|NA
CASSGDWGSYEQYF
>TRBV3-1/TRBV3-2|once
CASSTNRGLNYGYTF
>TRBV2|NA
CASSANNYGYTF
>TRBV7-2|NA
CASSLGGGPNTEAFF
>TRBV6-5|NA
CASSTDRGGQPQHF
>TRBV6-1|once
CASSGTGTYEQYF
>TRBV2|few
CASTFGGFWTEAFF
>TRBV9|NA
CASSSGGQGQGLYGYTF
>TRBV7-3|NA
CASSGRQESNQPQHF
>TRBV9|NA
CASTVGQGLGYGYTF
>TRBV19|NA
CASSNPSGARGDTQYF
>TRBV4-1|once
CASSQEWQGATNYGYTF
>TRBV15|NA
CATSRDREAGELFF
>TRBV7-9|NA
CASSLGMNTEAFF
>TRBV2|NA
CASRLAEQYF
>TRBV6-5|NA
CASVPQRDRESPLHF
>TRBV5-1|NA
CASSLAGLAGETDTQYF
>TRBV9|NA
CASSGQGFTEAFF
>TRBV14|NA
CASSQGQGAYEQYF
>TRBV19|NA
CASRDPGGREKLFF
>TRBV5-1|NA
CASSPRRTSGSAERYEQYF
>TRBV6-5|NA
CASSPSPSVQPQHF
>TRBV5-4|once
CASSLSRVEGYTF
>TRBV3-1/TRBV3-2|NA
CASSQAGEKLFF
>TRBV11-2|NA
CASSLQTGNTEAFF
>TRBV5-1|NA
CASSLGLAGTTGELFF
>TRBV5-1|NA
CASSLTGVENTEAFF
>TRBV30|NA
CAWTMGGDYGYTF